The 28 T cell receptor beta chains below come from one sample, sequenced in a study of blood T cell repertoires in COVID-19. The repertoire was sequenced with immunoSEQ multiplex PCR; TCRdb's copy has only in-frame clones and lacks some. The sample lists approximately 250,000 clones, about nine tenths occurring once. Sequencing was performed on peripheral blood. These receptors came from a man aged 25-45 years who had recovered from COVID-19.

The chain joins TRBV7-8 to TRBJ2-2, with D possibly matching TRBD1 (6 bases). This CDR3 spans 15 amino acids. CDR1 and CDR2 from the germline V gene are SGHVS and FQNEAQ. The V end lost 5 bases, the J end lost 2 bases, and 12 bases lay between the germline ends. The DNA for the CDR3 is TGTGCCAGCAGCCCGTCCAGGGGAAACACCGGGGAGCTGTTTTTT. It is translated as CASSPSRGNTGELFF. Based on the CDR3 plus reference TRBV7-8 and TRBJ2-2, the full variable domain is GAGVSQSPRYKVAKRGQDVALRCDPISGHVSLFWYQQALGQGPEFLTYFQNEAQLDKSGLPSDRFFAERPEGSVSTLKIQRTQQEDSAVYLCASSPSRGNTGELFFGEGSRLTVL.

This chain links TRBV9 with TRBJ2-7; possible D gene TRBD2, 7 bases. The CDR3 is made up of 14 amino acids. Germline-derived CDR1 and CDR2 are SGDLS and YYNGEE. V dropped 4 bases and J dropped 3 bases, with 14 bases sitting between them. The CDR3 DNA sequence: TGTGCCAGCAGCAAGGGGGGGTCGGGCTACGAGCAGTACTTC. Its protein is CASSKGGSGYEQYF.

J is TRBJ2-7 and V is TRBV6-4; 9 nucleotides align to TRBD1. The CDR3 is made up of 14 amino acids. Germline assignment: CDR1 MRHNA and CDR2 SNTAGT. Germline trimming cut 5 bases from V and 5 bases from J; bases unmatched to any gene: 7. The DNA for the CDR3 is TGTGCCAGCAGTATCAGGACAGGGGCGCACGAGCAGTACTTC. Protein: CASSIRTGAHEQYF.

V is TRBV7-9 and J is TRBJ2-1; TRBD1 is a possible D gene (5 bases). Germline V gene data show CDR1 as SEHNR and CDR2 as FQNEAQ (reference sequence). V lost 5 bases and J lost 1, with 12 bases in between. The CDR3 runs to 15 residues. The CDR3 nucleotides read TGTGCCAGCAGCCGAATGCAGGGATCCTACAATGAGCAGTTCTTC. It encodes CASSRMQGSYNEQFF.

V and J are TRBV5-4 and TRBJ2-1; D remains ambiguous. Per the germline V gene, CDR1 is SGHNT and CDR2 is YYREEE (reference sequence). CDR3 length: 12 amino acids. V gave up 0 bases and J gave up 7 bases, with 5 bases separating them. The CDR3, as DNA: TGTGCCAGCAGCTTGGGAGTAAATGAGCAGTTCTTC. Protein: CASSLGVNEQFF.

V usage is TRBV6-5 and J usage is TRBJ2-1; 8 nucleotides align to TRBD2. The V and J ends lost 7 bases and 2 bases, in that order; junction bases with no gene match: 4. This CDR3 comprises 14 residues. Germline CDR1 MNHEY, CDR2 SVGAGI. Written as DNA, the CDR3 is TGTGCCAGCATTCGGGGGGGGCCCTACAATGAGCAGTTCTTC. Protein: CASIRGGPYNEQFF.

V gene TRBV4-3 combines with J gene TRBJ2-2, with TRBD2 matching over 7 bases. This CDR3 is built from 16 residues. V gave up 0 bases and J gave up 1 base; unmatched junction bases: 2. CDR1 LGHNA and CDR2 YSLEER come from the germline V gene. Here the CDR3 reads CASSQEAGRNTGELFF. The CDR3, as DNA: TGCGCCAGCAGCCAAGAAGCGGGAAGGAACACCGGGGAGCTGTTTTTT.

This clone has a handful of counts. The V call is TRBV7-2, the J call TRBJ1-5, with unresolved D. Germline V gene data show CDR1 as SGHTA and CDR2 as FQGNSA. The CDR3 sequence is 13 residues long. V was pared by 2 bases and J by 5 bases, with 7 bases between. CDR3 loop: CASSLWRDQPQHF. Here the CDR3 DNA reads TGTGCCAGCAGCTTATGGAGGGATCAGCCCCAGCATTTT.

The chain carries TRBV5-1 and TRBJ2-2, with D maybe TRBD1 (5 bases). The CDR3 spans 14 residues. The germline V gene has CDR1 SGHRS and CDR2 YFSETQ. V was trimmed by 5 bases and J by 1 base, leaving 9 bases between them. CDR3 residues: CASRTELNTGELFF. The CDR3 nucleotides read TGCGCCAGCAGGACAGAACTGAACACCGGGGAGCTGTTTTTT.

This clone came up once. The V and J genes are TRBV5-1 and TRBJ1-2, with D unclear. The CDR3 sequence is 15 residues long. From germline, CDR1 is SGHRS and CDR2 YFSETQ. With 0 bases removed from V and 6 bases from J, the gap between germline ends came to 15 bases. Written as DNA, the CDR3 is TGCGCCAGCAGCTTGGAGTTGAGGGAGTCGGATGGCTACACCTTC. Its translation is CASSLELRESDGYTF.

The chain employs TRBV11-2 and TRBJ2-2, with 7 bases that match TRBD1. Germline CDR1 reads SGHAT; CDR2 reads FQNNGV. The CDR3 loop spans 16 amino acids. With 4 bases clipped from V and 5 bases from J, the junction kept 10 bases outside the gene matches. The CDR3 sequence: CASSSPRTGHTGELFF. The CDR3 region has the DNA TGTGCCAGCAGCTCCCCCCGGACAGGACATACCGGGGAGCTGTTTTTT. The full variable domain, with the rest looked up from reference TRBV11-2 and TRBJ2-2, is EAGVAQSPRYKIIEKRQSVAFWCNPISGHATLYWYQQILGQGPKLLIQFQNNGVVDDSQLPKDRFSAERLKGVDSTLKIQPAKLEDSAVYLCASSSPRTGHTGELFFGEGSRLTVL.

Regarding this clone: The junction differs from germline at one of its ends, possibly a read error. The J gene is TRBJ2-7, the V gene TRBV12-5; unclear D gene. CDR3 length: 14 amino acids. Germline V lookup: CDR1 LGHNT, CDR2 FRNRAP. CDR3 bases: TGTGCTAGTGGTTTGGGGGCAGAGTCCTCCGAGCAGTACTTC. Translated: CASGLGAESSEQYF.

The rearrangement links TRBV6-1 to TRBJ1-1; 8 nucleotides match TRBD1. The germline CDR1 and CDR2 sequences are MNHNS and SASEGT. J gave up 0 bases and V 4 bases, and 7 bases lay outside the gene matches. The CDR3 loop spans 16 amino acids. CDR3: CASSAQTGVVNTEAFF. CDR3 nucleotides: TGTGCCAGCAGTGCCCAGACAGGGGTGGTGAACACTGAAGCTTTCTTT.

The rearrangement uses TRBV10-3 and TRBJ2-7; D not resolved. The CDR3 loop spans 12 amino acids. V lost 5 bases and J lost 2, with 7 bases in between. Germline V gene lookup returns CDR1 ENHRY and CDR2 SYGVKD. Here the CDR3 reads CAISQATYEQYF. The CDR3 DNA follows: TGTGCCATCAGTCAGGCTACCTACGAGCAGTACTTC.

The V gene is TRBV15, the J gene TRBJ2-7; 11 positions match TRBD1. The CDR3 contains 15 residues. Per germline, CDR1 LNHNV and CDR2 YYDKDF (reference sequence). V shed 3 bases and J 4 bases; nucleotides not matched to a gene: 5. This CDR3 reads CATSRDRGHAYEQYF. The CDR3 DNA is TGTGCCACCAGCAGGGACAGGGGGCATGCTTACGAGCAGTACTTC.

J is TRBJ2-2 and V is TRBV5-5, with a weak D call TRBD1 (6 bases). This CDR3 has 14 residues. Trimming removed 5 bases at V and 1 base at J, with 9 bases between. Germline CDR1 SGHKS, CDR2 YYEKEE (reference sequence). The CDR3 loop reads CASRVGQNTGELFF. The CDR3 DNA reads TGTGCCAGCAGAGTGGGACAGAACACCGGGGAGCTGTTTTTT.

This chain joins TRBV5-1 and TRBJ1-1; 8 bases line up with TRBD1. Germline lookup yields CDR1 SGHRS and CDR2 YFSETQ. Trimming cost V 1 base and J 5 bases; bases outside gene matches: 7. The CDR3 is 15 amino acids. CDR3 sequence: CASSLLDRDSTEAFF. For the CDR3, the DNA is TGCGCCAGCAGCTTGTTGGACAGGGACTCTACTGAAGCTTTCTTT.

This clone appeared a few times. The rearrangement joins TRBV6-5 to TRBJ1-1; no clear D. V lost 4 bases, J lost 0 bases, and 6 bases lay in between. Germline CDR1 MNHEY, CDR2 SVGAGI. This CDR3 spans 13 amino acids. In DNA, the CDR3 is TGTGCCAGCAGTTTGACTATGAACACTGAAGCTTTCTTT. This gives the protein CASSLTMNTEAFF.

The rearrangement uses TRBV29-1 and TRBJ2-1; D is unresolved. The ends were cut back, 6 bases at V and 9 bases at J, with 12 bases in the middle. The CDR3 covers 11 residues. Germline loops: CDR1 SQVTM, CDR2 ANQGSEA. CDR3 in DNA: TGCAGCGTCCCCAGACGCGGTGAGCAGTTCTTC. Amino acid sequence: CSVPRRGEQFF.

In its sample, this clone was seen a few times. V gene TRBV6-6 combines with J gene TRBJ2-7; 9 nucleotides match TRBD1. The CDR3 spans 14 residues. Germline CDR1 reads MNHNY; CDR2 reads SVGAGI (reference sequence). The ends lost 6 bases at V and 4 bases at J; junction bases unmatched: 7. In DNA form, the CDR3 reads TGTGCCAGCAGGACGACAGGGGGGGCGTACGAGCAGTACTTC. This encodes CASRTTGGAYEQYF.

The sample holds one count of this clone. The genes are TRBV3-1 (or the pseudogene TRBV3-2) and TRBJ2-7, with D possibly matching TRBD1 (5 bases). The V end was cut by 1 base, the J end by 5 bases, with 12 bases between. This CDR3 has 14 residues. The germline CDR1 and CDR2 sequences are LGHDT and YNNKEL (reference sequence). The CDR3 spells CASSQVDAGNEQYF. CDR3 in DNA: TGTGCCAGCAGCCAAGTGGACGCAGGGAACGAGCAGTACTTC.

The rearrangement joins TRBV28 to TRBJ2-2; TRBD2 aligns across 7 bases. Unmatched junction bases numbered 6, after V lost 3 bases and J lost 5 bases. This CDR3 has 15 amino acids. Germline lookup yields CDR1 MDHEN and CDR2 SYDVKM. CDR3 bases: TGTGCCAGCAGTTTGGGGGGAGGGTGGACCGGGGAGCTGTTTTTT. Translation gives CASSLGGGWTGELFF.

This clone turned up a few times. This chain links TRBV19 with TRBJ1-2; no firm D call. V lost 3 bases and J lost 5, with 13 bases in between. The CDR3 contains 14 residues. CDR1 LNHDA and CDR2 SQIVND come from the germline V gene (reference sequence). The DNA for the CDR3 is TGTGCCAGTAGTATCTCTGCGGGCGGGTATGGCTACACCTTC. It yields the protein CASSISAGGYGYTF.

The V and J genes are TRBV3-1 (or the pseudogene TRBV3-2) and TRBJ2-5; 7 positions agree with TRBD2. The V and J ends lost 4 bases and 1 base, in that order; junction bases with no gene match: 6. The CDR3 totals 15 residues. Germline-derived CDR1 and CDR2 are LGHDT and YNNKEL (reference sequence). In DNA form, the CDR3 reads TGTGCCAGCAGCCGTAGACTAGCCTTCCAAGAGACCCAGTACTTC. This sequence encodes CASSRRLAFQETQYF.

The count of this clone is one. CDR3 sequence: CAISDMTTYEQYF. The DNA of the CDR3 is TGTGCCATCAGTGATATGACAACCTACGAGCAGTACTTC. This chain connects TRBV10-3 to TRBJ2-7, with no clear D. Germline V CDR1 and CDR2: ENHRY, SYGVKD. The ends were cut back, 3 bases at V and 2 bases at J, with 8 bases in the middle. The CDR3 runs to 13 residues.

This clone has only a few counts. The chain is built from TRBV6-4 and TRBJ2-7; D remains unclear. The CDR3 sequence is 13 residues long. V shed 6 bases and J shed 6 bases, with 15 bases lying between them. Germline V gene lookup returns CDR1 MRHNA and CDR2 SNTAGT. CDR3 nucleotides: TGTGCCAGCAGCCGGCGGCATATATGCGAGCAGTACTTC. Translated, it gives CASSRRHICEQYF.

This clone was detected only a few times. The V call is TRBV28, the J call TRBJ1-6; 7 nucleotides agree with TRBD1. Looked up from germline, CDR1 is MDHEN and CDR2 is SYDVKM. The trim removed 5 bases at V and 6 bases at J, leaving 7 bases unmatched. CDR3 length: 15 amino acids. CDR3 region: CASSGGQSLNSPLHF. In DNA, the CDR3 is TGTGCCAGCAGTGGGGGACAGAGTCTTAATTCACCCCTCCACTTT. Drawing the rest from reference TRBV28 and TRBJ1-6, the complete variable domain is DVKVTQSSRYLVKRTGEKVFLECVQDMDHENMFWYRQDPGLGLRLIYFSYDVKMKEKGDIPEGYSVSREKKERFSLILESASTNQTSMYLCASSGGQSLNSPLHFGNGTRLTVT.

V and J are TRBV6-5 and TRBJ1-6; the D is unclear. CDR3 length: 15 amino acids. V shed 7 bases and J shed 9 bases, with 19 bases lying between them. Germline CDR1 is MNHEY and CDR2 is SVGAGI. CDR3 region: CASNEGHSLASPLHF. The CDR3 DNA is TGTGCCAGCAACGAAGGGCATTCGCTAGCTTCACCCCTCCACTTT.